This entry describes one T cell receptor beta chain. Its specific antigen is unknown. Nothing much larger sits one base from this clone, and base qualities are not available. Using the deep immunoSEQ assay, multiplex PCR amplified TCR CDR3 regions from genomic DNA. Extracted genomic DNA from each cell subset was spread evenly across all wells of several immunoSEQ 96-well plates, with each plate serving as a replicate. Each replicate PCR for sorted subsets received 150 to 250 ng genomic DNA, equal to roughly 30,000 T cell genomes. Purified libraries were quantified with a Qubit 3.0 fluorometer, sized on a Bioanalyzer 2100, and re-quantified with the KAPA Library Quantification kit. Each immunoSEQ 96-well plate was sequenced on its own single-read 150-cycle Illumina NextSeq 550 flow cell. The paper's data handling went like this. Because the immunoSEQ output included only junctional sequences and no quality scores, the filtering could not be the same as the filtering used for full-length reads. Sequences were annotated with PyIR, a Python wrapper for IgBLAST v1.9, and V/J genes and CDR3 were assigned using IMGT germline references. Reads were removed for weak V/J assignments (E-value above 1e-6), missing CDR3, stop codons, out-of-frame junctions, or ambiguous translated residues. V3J clonotypes were defined as sequences sharing the same inferred V gene, J gene, and CDR3 amino acid sequence. Percentage overlap between repertoires was calculated by dividing the number of shared unique clonotypes by the size of the smaller repertoire. Richness of each repertoire was evaluated using RTK rarefaction, the Chao1 estimator, and Recon v2.1 estimates of unobserved clonotypes. Generation probabilities for all TCRbeta clonotypes obtained by the gDNA method from a few donors were computed using OLGA. The immuneACCESS repertoire file appears here via TCRdb, limited to in-frame rearrangements. These files lack a portion of the clones; in checked studies, under half of the deficit traces to unresolved V genes, and the cause of the others is not known. The DNA was the basis for D and trimming; V, J and clone size are from that table. Recorded for this sample are about 2 million clones; less than 95% of them occurred a single time. Approximately 1% of the sample is taken by the ten largest.

This entry belongs to a study of shared clonotypes between healthy human individuals (dated by TCRdb to 2019 to 2021). Study-wide context: A couple of women and three men aged 18 to 49 years were included in the cohort. Per donor, three plates each were used for CD4 naive and CD4 memory, two for CD8 naive, and one for CD8 memory. To increase sequencing depth and limit assay-specific biases, different laboratories used diverse techniques to prepare libraries and sequence TCR repertoires. Each donor's leukapheresis produced roughly between about 0.9 and 9.5 billion PBMCs. To estimate repertoire size and how much clonotype sharing occurs between individuals, the study deeply sequenced the blood TCR repertoires of five healthy adults. Beyond this particular receptor, the publication reports: Clonotypes shared by all four sorted-subset donors showed higher generation probabilities than non-shared clonotypes. Estimated clonotype richness was generally larger for naive than for memory subsets. Because the study included a small number of donors, the genetic and exposure-history diversity represented was limited. Sampling was restricted to blood, and TCR repertoires in tissue are likely to differ from TCR repertoires in blood. Pairwise subsampling led to the expectation that sequencing depth would affect the degree of clonotype sharing among donors. Even with the large sequencing depth, rarefaction of the sorted-subset datasets indicated that sequencing was incomplete. Across a handful of donors, approximately 4.6% of naive CD4, 3% to 3.5% of naive CD8, 2.3% of memory CD4, and 0.4% of memory CD8 clonotypes were shared.

The germline V gene supplies CDR1 SGHDN and CDR2 FVKESK. V gives up 2 bases and J gives up 0 bases, and the segment between their germline ends measures 6 bases. Inclusive of the bounding cysteine and phenylalanine, the CDR3 is 14 residues long. The sequence is cut down to CDR3 DNA, 42 bases in frame from base 1. For the CD8 naive samples, CD45RO-negative cells were positively selected for CCR7, yielding a CD45RA+CCR7+ population from which TemRA cells were excluded. Healthy HIV-negative adults with no recently reported acute infections or vaccinations were included as donors. Every donor was a Caucasian adult living in Nashville, Tennessee, USA. Blood was obtained by leukapheresis, after which PBMCs were separated by Ficoll-Histopaque density gradient centrifugation and cryopreserved in liquid nitrogen vapor phase. Analytical flow cytometry was used to check the purity and quantity of every magnetically sorted T cell population. From each sorted fraction, genomic DNA was isolated and quantified by UV absorbance on a Nanodrop 2000c.

The specimen was naive CD8+ T cells sorted from blood. The cell subset or site label on this specimen signifies: CD45RA+CCR7+. This chain joins TRBV14 to TRBJ2-3, with the D gene call left open. The receptor comes from a young man in good health. The CDR3 reads as follows: CASSQWGSTDTQYF. DNA sequence: TGTGCCAGCAGCCAATGGGGAAGCACAGATACGCAGTATTTT.